The 23 T cell receptor beta chains listed next were all sequenced from one sample in a study of cytomegalovirus exposure and HLA in healthy donors listed by TCRdb under 2017. The library relied on the immunoSEQ multiplex PCR assay. The multiplex PCR relied on a mix of 60 forward primers for TCR Vbeta segments and 13 reverse primers for TCR Jbeta segments. The table comes from immuneACCESS by way of TCRdb, which keeps in-frame sequences with V and J called. Part of the clones is missing from these tables; in studies checked, under half for an unresolved V gene and the rest for unknown reasons. The sample profile shows about 160,000 clones; about 81% of them were found once. Together, the top ten hold over 0.85% of the sample. Sequenced input: PBMCs. These TCRs come from a girl aged 2-10 years in good health and CMV-seropositive.

The chain carries TRBV7-2 and TRBJ1-1; TRBD1 is a possible D gene (6 bases). The CDR3 totals 12 residues. V was shortened by 6 bases and J by 9 bases, with 14 bases between the two germline ends. The V gene's germline CDR1 is SGHTA and CDR2 FQGNSA. CDR3 sequence (DNA): TGTGCCAGCAGGTCTGACAGGCCACAAGCTTTCTTT. Encoded protein: CASRSDRPQAFF.

This chain joins TRBV11-2 and TRBJ1-5; weak D call: TRBD1 (5 bases). V was clipped by 2 bases and J by 7 bases, with 21 bases between them. The germline CDR1 and CDR2 sequences are SGHAT and FQNNGV. The CDR3 is 17 amino acids. DNA for the CDR3: TGTGCCAGCAGCTTAACCTGGGATGCAGGGCGCGGCCAGCCCCAGCATTTT. Translated: CASSLTWDAGRGQPQHF.

The rearrangement links TRBV5-4 to TRBJ2-1; 7 nucleotides agree with TRBD1. The V and J ends lost 0 bases and 0 bases, in that order; junction bases with no gene match: 0. Germline loops: CDR1 SGHNT, CDR2 YYREEE (reference sequence). This CDR3 region has 15 residues. The CDR3 region has the DNA TGTGCCAGCAGCTTGGGACAGGGCTCCTACAATGAGCAGTTCTTC. Its translation: CASSLGQGSYNEQFF.

This chain links TRBV6-5 with TRBJ2-5; 11 bases match TRBD1. The DNA end is more similar to TRBJ2-7, so the J call may be wrong. Germline V gives CDR1 MNHEY, CDR2 SVGAGI. The CDR3 is made up of 15 amino acids. CDR3 sequence reads: CASSLDRDRGDEQYF. In nucleotides, the CDR3 is TGTGCCAGCAGCCTGGACCGGGACAGGGGGGACGAGCAGTACTTC.

This clone was seen only once. V and J are TRBV5-1 and TRBJ1-2; no clear D gene. Trimming removed 4 bases at V and 3 bases at J, with 16 bases between. The CDR3 covers 15 residues. CDR1 and CDR2 (germline): SGHRS, YFSETQ. The CDR3 DNA follows: TGCGCCAGCAGCCCCCCGGGGTTACTTCACTATGGCTACACCTTC. Its protein is CASSPPGLLHYGYTF.

This chain uses TRBV28 with TRBJ2-7; no clear D. This CDR3 is built from 11 residues. V was shortened by 8 bases and J by 2 bases, with 7 bases between the two germline ends. The germline V gene has CDR1 MDHEN and CDR2 SYDVKM. The CDR3 sequence is CASVSAYEQYF. The DNA of the CDR3 is TGTGCCAGCGTTTCAGCCTACGAGCAGTACTTC.

V usage is TRBV15 and J usage is TRBJ2-7; a possible D gene is TRBD1 (5 bases). The ends were cut back, 1 base at V and 6 bases at J, with 13 bases in the middle. This CDR3 is 14 amino acids long. CDR1 is LNHNV and CDR2 is YYDKDF in the germline V gene (reference sequence). This CDR3 is CATSRGSGMGEQYF. DNA of the CDR3: TGTGCCACCAGCAGAGGCTCAGGGATGGGCGAGCAGTACTTC.

V and J are TRBV2 and TRBJ1-4; D gene uncertain. Trimming removed 11 bases at V and 8 bases at J, with 15 bases between. Germline V CDR1 and CDR2: SNHLY, FYNNEI. The CDR3 runs 12 residues. The CDR3 sequence is CAGRGIGEKLFF. The DNA of the CDR3 is TGTGCCGGCCGGGGAATTGGGGAAAAACTGTTTTTT.

The chain links TRBV19 to TRBJ2-7; no reliable D call. CDR1 and CDR2 (germline): LNHDA, SQIVND (reference sequence). V was trimmed by 5 bases and J by 0 bases, leaving 5 bases between them. The CDR3 is 12 residues long. CDR3 bases: TGTGCCAGTAGTCCGAGCTCCTACGAGCAGTACTTC. Protein sequence: CASSPSSYEQYF.

The V and J genes are TRBV9 and TRBJ1-2; D is unclear. The germline V and J ends were trimmed by 3 bases and 4 bases, with 16 bases remaining between them. CDR3 length equals 15 residues. Germline assignment: CDR1 SGDLS and CDR2 YYNGEE. The DNA for the CDR3 is TGTGCCAGCAGCGGCGGCGGTGGGTTGAGCTATGGCTACACCTTC. It specifies CASSGGGGLSYGYTF.

The V gene is TRBV30, the J gene TRBJ1-4, with TRBD1 matching over 8 bases. Germline CDR1 and CDR2: GTSNPN and SVGIG (reference sequence). Germline trimming cut 3 bases from V and 14 bases from J; bases unmatched to any gene: 11. CDR3 length equals 13 residues. The CDR3 coding sequence is TGTGCCTGGAGCGTGATACAGGGGGGTGGGCTGTTTTTT. Amino acid sequence: CAWSVIQGGGLFF.

The J gene is TRBJ2-6, the V gene TRBV5-1; D not certain. Germline V gene lookup returns CDR1 SGHRS and CDR2 YFSETQ. V was pared by 0 bases and J by 2 bases, with 6 bases between. The length of the CDR3 is 15 residues. CDR3 amino acids: CASSLEGAGANVLTF. CDR3 nucleotide sequence: TGCGCCAGCAGCTTGGAAGGAGCTGGGGCCAACGTCCTGACTTTC.

CDR3 loop: CASSPLPGIGGNTIYF. The CDR3 coding sequence is TGTGCCAGCAGCCCCCTTCCGGGTATTGGGGGAAACACCATATATTTT. The chain recombines TRBV13 with TRBJ1-3; unclear D gene. The germline V and J ends were trimmed by 5 bases and 4 bases, with 18 bases remaining between them. The CDR3 totals 16 residues. Germline V gives CDR1 PRHDT, CDR2 FYEKMQ (reference sequence).

V is TRBV12-5 and J is TRBJ2-2, with a tentative D call TRBD1 (6 bases). The CDR3 runs 14 residues. The V end lost 4 bases, the J end lost 7 bases, and 13 bases lay between the germline ends. Germline-derived CDR1 and CDR2 are LGHNT and FRNRAP. CDR3 sequence (DNA): TGTGCTAGTGGTTCCTCAGGGGCAAACGGGGAGCTGTTTTTT. It translates to CASGSSGANGELFF.

The gene calls are TRBV20-1 and TRBJ1-2; unclear D gene. Germline loops: CDR1 DFQATT, CDR2 SNEGSKA (reference sequence). The CDR3 has 11 amino acids. Trimming took 6 bases from V and 9 from J, leaving 14 bases between them. The CDR3 reads CSARLFARYTF. CDR3 in DNA: TGCAGTGCCCGCCTATTCGCGCGCTACACCTTC.

The DNA for the CDR3 is TGTGCCAGTAGTATAGATGAGGACGGGGCCTACGAGCAGTACTTC. This encodes CASSIDEDGAYEQYF. This sequence joins TRBV19 and TRBJ2-7, with D perhaps TRBD2 (5 bases). V was pared by 0 bases and J by 2 bases, with 11 bases between. Germline CDR1 reads LNHDA; CDR2 reads SQIVND (reference sequence). CDR3 size: 15 residues.

CDR3 in DNA: TGTGCCAGCTCACGTAGAATTAGCAATCAGCCCCAGCATTTT. Translated, it gives CASSRRISNQPQHF. The V call is TRBV18, the J call TRBJ1-5; D gene ambiguous. The CDR3 is 14 amino acids. V lost 4 bases and J 0 bases, leaving 7 bases between the germline ends. In germline, CDR1 is KGHSH, CDR2 LQKENI.

The chain is built from TRBV18 and TRBJ2-7; the D gene is possibly TRBD2 (6 bases). V was pared by 3 bases and J by 2 bases, with 11 bases between. This CDR3 region has 14 residues. Looked up from germline, CDR1 is KGHSH and CDR2 is LQKENI. The CDR3 protein is CASSPQEGPYEQYF. In DNA, the CDR3 is TGTGCCAGCTCACCCCAGGAGGGCCCCTACGAGCAGTACTTC.

The chain couples TRBV29-1 to TRBJ1-2, with D perhaps matching TRBD1 (5 bases). CDR1 and CDR2 from the germline V gene are SQVTM and ANQGSEA. The CDR3 runs to 13 residues. V lost 6 bases to trimming and J lost 6 bases, with 17 bases between them. The DNA of the CDR3 is TGCAGCGTCGGTAAATCGGGGGATCATGGCTACACCTTC. Amino acid sequence: CSVGKSGDHGYTF.

The CDR3 coding sequence is TGTGCCAGCAGTTTTGGACAGGGACCTTTGAGGCCCCAGCATTTT. It encodes CASSFGQGPLRPQHF. The J gene is TRBJ1-5, the V gene TRBV28, with 8 bases aligning to TRBD1. This CDR3 contains 15 residues. The V and J ends lost 3 bases and 9 bases, in that order; junction bases with no gene match: 10. CDR1 is MDHEN and CDR2 is SYDVKM in the germline V gene.

The chain links TRBV6-5 to TRBJ1-5, with D possibly TRBD1 on 6 matching bases. Trimming stripped 8 bases from V and 3 bases from J, with 11 bases between. CDR1 and CDR2 from the germline V gene are MNHEY and SVGAGI. The CDR3 is made up of 13 amino acids. In DNA, the CDR3 is TGTGCCAGCCAAGGGGGGGACAATCAGCCCCAGCATTTT. Its translation is CASQGGDNQPQHF.

This sequence joins TRBV9 and TRBJ2-5, with 13 bases matching TRBD2. Trimming removed 2 bases from V and 5 bases from J; junction bases left unmatched: 6. CDR3 size: 16 residues. Germline assignment: CDR1 SGDLS and CDR2 YYNGEE. Here the CDR3 reads CASSVGLAGVLETQYF. The CDR3 DNA follows: TGTGCCAGCAGCGTCGGACTAGCGGGAGTTTTGGAGACCCAGTACTTC.

V is TRBV27 and J is TRBJ2-7; TRBD1 aligns across 7 bases. The CDR3 is 16 residues long. V lost 4 bases to trimming and J lost 5 bases; unmatched junction nucleotides: 14. Germline V CDR1 and CDR2: MNHEY, SMNVEV (reference sequence). CDR3 DNA sequence: TGTGCCAGCAGTTCGATCGACAGGGAAGGGTGGAACGAGCAGTACTTC. Its protein is CASSSIDREGWNEQYF.